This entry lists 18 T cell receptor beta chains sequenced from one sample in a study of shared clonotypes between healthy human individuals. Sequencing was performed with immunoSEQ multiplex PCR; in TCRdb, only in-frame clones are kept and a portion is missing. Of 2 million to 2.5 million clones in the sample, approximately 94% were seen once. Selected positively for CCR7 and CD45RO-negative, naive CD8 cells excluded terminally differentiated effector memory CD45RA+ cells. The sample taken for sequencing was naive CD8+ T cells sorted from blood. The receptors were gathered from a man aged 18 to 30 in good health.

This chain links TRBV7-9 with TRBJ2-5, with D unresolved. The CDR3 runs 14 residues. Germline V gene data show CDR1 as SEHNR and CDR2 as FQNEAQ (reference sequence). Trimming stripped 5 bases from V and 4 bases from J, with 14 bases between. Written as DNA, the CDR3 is TGTGCCAGCAGCCCCGAGCAGGAACCAGAGACCCAGTACTTC. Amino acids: CASSPEQEPETQYF.

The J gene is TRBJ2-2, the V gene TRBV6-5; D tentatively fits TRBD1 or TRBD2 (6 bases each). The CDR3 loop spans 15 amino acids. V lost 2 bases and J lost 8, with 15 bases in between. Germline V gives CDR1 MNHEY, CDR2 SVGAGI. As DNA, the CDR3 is TGTGCCAGCAGTTACATACAGGGAGGTAGAGGGGAGCTGTTTTTT. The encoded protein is CASSYIQGGRGELFF.

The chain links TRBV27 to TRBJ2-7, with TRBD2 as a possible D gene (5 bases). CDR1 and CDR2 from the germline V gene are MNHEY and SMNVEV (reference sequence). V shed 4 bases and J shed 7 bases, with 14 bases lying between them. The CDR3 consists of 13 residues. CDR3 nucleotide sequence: TGTGCCAGCAGTTGGACTGGAGGACGGGAGCAGTACTTC. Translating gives CASSWTGGREQYF.

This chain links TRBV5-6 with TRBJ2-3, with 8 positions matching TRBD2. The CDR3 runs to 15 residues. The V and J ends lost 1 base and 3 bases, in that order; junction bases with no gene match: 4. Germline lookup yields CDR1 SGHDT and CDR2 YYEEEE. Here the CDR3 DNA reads TGTGCCAGCAGCTTGCGGGAGGGGTGGACAGATACGCAGTATTTT. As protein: CASSLREGWTDTQYF. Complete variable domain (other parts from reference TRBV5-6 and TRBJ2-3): DAGVTQSPTHLIKTRGQQVTLRCSPKSGHDTVSWYQQALGQGPQFIFQYYEEEERQRGNFPDRFSGHQFPNYSSELNVNALLLGDSALYLCASSLREGWTDTQYFGPGTRLTVL.

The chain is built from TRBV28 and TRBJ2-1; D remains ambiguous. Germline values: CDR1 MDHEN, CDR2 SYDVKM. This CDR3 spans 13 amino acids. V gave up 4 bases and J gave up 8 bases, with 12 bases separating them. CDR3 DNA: TGTGCCAGCAGTTCGGAGTTTATCGATGAGCAGTTCTTC. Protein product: CASSSEFIDEQFF.

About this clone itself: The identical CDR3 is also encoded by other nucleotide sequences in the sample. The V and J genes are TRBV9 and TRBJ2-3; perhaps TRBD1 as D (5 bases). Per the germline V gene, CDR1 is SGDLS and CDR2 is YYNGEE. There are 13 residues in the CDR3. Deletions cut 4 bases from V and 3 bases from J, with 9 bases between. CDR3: CASSPTGTDTQYF. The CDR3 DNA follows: TGTGCCAGCAGCCCAACAGGTACAGATACGCAGTATTTT.

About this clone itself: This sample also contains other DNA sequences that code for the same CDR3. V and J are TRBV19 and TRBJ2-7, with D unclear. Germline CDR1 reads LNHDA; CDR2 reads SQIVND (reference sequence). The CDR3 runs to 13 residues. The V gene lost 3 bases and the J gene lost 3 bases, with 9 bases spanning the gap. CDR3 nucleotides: TGTGCCAGTAGTATTAGTGATAACTACGAGCAGTACTTC. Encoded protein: CASSISDNYEQYF.

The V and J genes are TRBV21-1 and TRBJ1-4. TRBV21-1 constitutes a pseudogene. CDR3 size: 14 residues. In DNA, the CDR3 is TGTGCCAGCAGAGAAGCGGCAACTAATGAAAAACTGTTTTTT. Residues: CASREAATNEKLFF.

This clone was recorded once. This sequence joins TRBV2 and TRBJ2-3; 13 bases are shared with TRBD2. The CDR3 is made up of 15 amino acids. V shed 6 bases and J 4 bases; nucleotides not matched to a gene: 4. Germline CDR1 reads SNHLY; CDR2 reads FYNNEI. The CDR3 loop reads CASRGLAGVADTQYF. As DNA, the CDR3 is TGTGCCAGCAGAGGACTAGCGGGAGTCGCAGATACGCAGTATTTT. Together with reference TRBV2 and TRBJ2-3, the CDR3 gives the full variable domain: EPEVTQTPSHQVTQMGQEVILRCVPISNHLYFYWYRQILGQKVEFLVSFYNNEISEKSEIFDDQFSVERPDGSNFTLKIRSTKLEDSAMYFCASRGLAGVADTQYFGPGTRLTVL.

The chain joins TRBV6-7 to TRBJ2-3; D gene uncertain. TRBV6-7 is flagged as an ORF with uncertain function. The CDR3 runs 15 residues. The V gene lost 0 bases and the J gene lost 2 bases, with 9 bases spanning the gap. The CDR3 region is CASSYSARHTDTQYF. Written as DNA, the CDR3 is TGTGCCAGCAGTTACTCTGCCAGACACACAGATACGCAGTATTTT.

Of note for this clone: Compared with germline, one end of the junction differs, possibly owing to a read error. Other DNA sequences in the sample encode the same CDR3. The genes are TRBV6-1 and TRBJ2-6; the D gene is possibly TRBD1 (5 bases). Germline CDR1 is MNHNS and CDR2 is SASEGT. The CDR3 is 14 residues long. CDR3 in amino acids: CASSDNSGANVLTF. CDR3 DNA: TGTGCCAGCAGTGACAACTCTGGGGCCAACGTCTTGACTTTC.

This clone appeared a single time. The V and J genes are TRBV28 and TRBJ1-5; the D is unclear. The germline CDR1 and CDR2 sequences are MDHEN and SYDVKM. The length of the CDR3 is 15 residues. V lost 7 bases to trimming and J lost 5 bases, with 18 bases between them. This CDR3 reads CASIAAAESHQPQHF. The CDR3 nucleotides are TGTGCCAGCATAGCCGCGGCGGAGTCACATCAGCCCCAGCATTTT.

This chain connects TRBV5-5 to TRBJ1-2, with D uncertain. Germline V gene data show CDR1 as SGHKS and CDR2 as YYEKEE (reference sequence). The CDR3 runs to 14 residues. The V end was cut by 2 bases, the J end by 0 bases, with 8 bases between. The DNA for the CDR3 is TGTGCCAGCAGCTTAGAACAGACTAACTATGGCTACACCTTC. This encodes CASSLEQTNYGYTF.

CDR3 in DNA: TGTGCCAGCAGTTACGTTGGGGAGGGCGAGCAGTACTTC. Translating gives CASSYVGEGEQYF. The V and J genes are TRBV6-5 and TRBJ2-7; the match to TRBD2 covers 7 bases. Germline V gene data show CDR1 as MNHEY and CDR2 as SVGAGI. The CDR3 covers 13 residues. The V gene end was trimmed by 2 bases and the J gene end by 6 bases; junction bases not matched to a gene: 4.

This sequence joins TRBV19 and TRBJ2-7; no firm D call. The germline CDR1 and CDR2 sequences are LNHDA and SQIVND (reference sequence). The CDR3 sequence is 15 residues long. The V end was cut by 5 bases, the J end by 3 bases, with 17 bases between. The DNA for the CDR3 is TGTGCCAGTAGTGCCAGCTTGGACGGCATCTACGAGCAGTACTTC. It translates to CASSASLDGIYEQYF.

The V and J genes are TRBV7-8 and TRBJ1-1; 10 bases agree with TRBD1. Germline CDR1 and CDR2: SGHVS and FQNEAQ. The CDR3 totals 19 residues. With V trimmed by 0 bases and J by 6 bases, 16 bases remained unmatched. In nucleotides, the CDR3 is TGTGCCAGCAGCTTAGCGGAAGATTGGGTGGGGGACAGGGGCCCTGAAGCTTTCTTT. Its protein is CASSLAEDWVGDRGPEAFF.

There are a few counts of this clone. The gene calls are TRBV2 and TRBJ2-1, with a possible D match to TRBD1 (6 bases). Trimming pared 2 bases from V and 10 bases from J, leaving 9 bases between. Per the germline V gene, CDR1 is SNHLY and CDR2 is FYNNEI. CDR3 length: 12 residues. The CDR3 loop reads CASSESRGEQFF. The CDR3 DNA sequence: TGTGCCAGCAGTGAATCTAGGGGGGAGCAGTTCTTC.

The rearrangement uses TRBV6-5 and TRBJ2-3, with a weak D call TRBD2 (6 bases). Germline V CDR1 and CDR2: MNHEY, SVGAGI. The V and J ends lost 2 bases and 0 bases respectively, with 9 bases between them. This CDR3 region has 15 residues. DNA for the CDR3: TGTGCCAGCAGTTACGACGGGAGAAGCACAGATACGCAGTATTTT. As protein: CASSYDGRSTDTQYF.